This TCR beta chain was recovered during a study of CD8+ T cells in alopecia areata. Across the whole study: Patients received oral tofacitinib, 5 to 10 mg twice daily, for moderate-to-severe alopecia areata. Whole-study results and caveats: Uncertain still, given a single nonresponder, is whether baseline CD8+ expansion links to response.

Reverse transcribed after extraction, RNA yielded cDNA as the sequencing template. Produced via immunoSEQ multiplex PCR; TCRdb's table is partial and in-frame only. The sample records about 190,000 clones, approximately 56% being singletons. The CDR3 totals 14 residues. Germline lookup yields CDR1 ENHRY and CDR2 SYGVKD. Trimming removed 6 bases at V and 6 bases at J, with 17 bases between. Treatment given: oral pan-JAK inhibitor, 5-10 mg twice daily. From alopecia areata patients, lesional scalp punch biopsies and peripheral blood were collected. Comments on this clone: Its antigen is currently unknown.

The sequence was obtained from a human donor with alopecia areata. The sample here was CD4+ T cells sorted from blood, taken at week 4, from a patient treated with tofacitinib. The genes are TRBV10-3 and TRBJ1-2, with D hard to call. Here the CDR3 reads CAISLAGGEDGYTF. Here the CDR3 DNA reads TGTGCCATCAGCCTCGCGGGAGGAGAGGATGGCTACACCTTC.